This T cell receptor (beta chain) was sequenced in a study of early T cells in non-severe SARS-CoV-2 infection. Study information: Sequencing used unsorted whole-blood bulk RNA, so chains lack pairing. Study-wide results and caveats: Anti-spike CD8 responses were favored in VDJdb matching, and private and CD4 specificities were missed.

Germline CDR1 reads SNHLY; CDR2 reads FYNNEI. The CDR3 covers 15 residues. Points on this clonotype: Its specificity is not known. An end of the junction differs from the germline gene, which may be a read error.

Molecules of cDNA were individually given unique molecular identifiers that were attached to them. TCRdb re-called the 5' RACE reads with MiXCR, one entry per CDR3 protein. The table shows tens of thousands of distinct CDR3 sequences, with roughly an eighth occurring only once. This chain connects TRBV2 to TRBJ1-4, with a tentative D call TRBD1 (6 bases). The sequence derives from an adult who was a healthcare worker with PCR-confirmed SARS-CoV-2 infection or an uninfected control (not recorded which). Sample: whole blood, taken at baseline. The CDR3 here is CTSSDLGASNEKLFF. In DNA, the CDR3 is TGTACCAGCAGTGATTTGGGGGCCTCTAATGAAAAACTGTTTTTT.